These 27 T cell receptor beta chains share one sample of origin, sequenced in a study of OX40 agonist ivuxolimab in advanced cancers. Produced via immunoSEQ multiplex PCR; TCRdb's table is partial and in-frame only. This sample has about 77,000 clones; more than 70% occur once, and the top ten carry around 0.73%. Source: CD4+ or CD8+ T cells sorted from blood, taken in a trial of the OX40 agonist ivuxolimab. These receptor sequences come from an adult with an advanced solid tumor such as melanoma, head and neck, liver or kidney cancer.

This clone was seen a handful of times. Additional DNA sequences in this sample encode the identical CDR3. This chain links TRBV5-1 with TRBJ2-3; 7 bases map to TRBD2. V was clipped by 1 base and J by 1 base; unmatched bases: 0. Germline lookup yields CDR1 SGHRS and CDR2 YFSETQ. The CDR3 covers 14 residues. The CDR3 nucleotides read TGCGCCAGCAGCTTGAGCGGGGGCACAGATACGCAGTATTTT. It translates to CASSLSGGTDTQYF.

This chain connects TRBV6-4 to TRBJ2-3; 7 bases map to TRBD2. Germline-derived CDR1 and CDR2 are MRHNA and SNTAGT. The CDR3 has 15 residues. V was pared by 6 bases and J by 1 base, with 7 bases of the junction left unmatched. CDR3 region: CASSREGRGTDTQYF. As DNA, the CDR3 is TGTGCCAGCAGCAGGGAGGGGCGCGGCACAGATACGCAGTATTTT.

The chain has TRBV9 and TRBJ1-4; the match to TRBD1 covers 9 bases. Germline V lookup: CDR1 SGDLS, CDR2 YYNGEE. CDR3 size: 17 residues. Losses at the gene ends were 4 bases for V and 6 bases for J; bases not matched to a gene: 13. This CDR3 reads CASSPRHGQGRDEKLFF. For the CDR3, the DNA is TGTGCCAGCAGCCCCCGACACGGACAGGGGAGGGATGAAAAACTGTTTTTT. Full variable domain (missing parts from reference TRBV9 and TRBJ1-4): DSGVTQTPKHLITATGQRVTLRCSPRSGDLSVYWYQQSLDQGLQFLIQYYNGEERAKGNILERFSAQQFPDLHSELNLSSLELGDSALYFCASSPRHGQGRDEKLFFGSGTQLSVL.

J is TRBJ2-7 and V is TRBV7-2; perhaps TRBD1 as D (6 bases). V gave up 5 bases and J gave up 1 base, with 12 bases separating them. Germline CDR1 SGHTA, CDR2 FQGNSA. CDR3 length equals 14 residues. CDR3 DNA: TGTGCCAGCAGCGCTCGGGACAAGTCCTACGAGCAGTACTTC. Encoded protein: CASSARDKSYEQYF.

This rearrangement joins TRBV30 to TRBJ1-2, with a possible D match to TRBD1 (5 bases). The CDR3 length is 14 residues. V lost 5 bases and J 7 bases, leaving 20 bases between the germline ends. Germline assignment: CDR1 GTSNPN and CDR2 SVGIG (reference sequence). CDR3 sequence: CAWGSGGGGTGYTF. The CDR3 DNA sequence: TGTGCCTGGGGTTCCGGCGGGGGGGGAACTGGCTACACCTTC.

The gene calls are TRBV5-1 and TRBJ1-1; D remains ambiguous. V was trimmed by 4 bases and J by 5 bases, leaving 21 bases between them. In germline, CDR1 is SGHRS, CDR2 YFSETQ. The CDR3 totals 16 residues. The CDR3 coding sequence is TGCGCCAGCAGCCCCCGGCCTCCCGACTCTAGGACTGAAGCTTTCTTT. Translated, it gives CASSPRPPDSRTEAFF.

This clone was detected only a few times. The chain is built from TRBV4-3 and TRBJ2-2; either TRBD1 or TRBD2 may supply D (6 bases each). This CDR3 contains 17 residues. The V end lost 0 bases, the J end lost 0 bases, and 11 bases lay between the germline ends. Germline values: CDR1 LGHNA, CDR2 YSLEER. Here the CDR3 reads CASSQDARGANTGELFF. In nucleotides, the CDR3 is TGCGCCAGCAGCCAAGATGCGAGGGGGGCGAACACCGGGGAGCTGTTTTTT.

The chain uses TRBV30 and TRBJ1-1; tentatively, D is TRBD1 (6 bases). Per germline, CDR1 GTSNPN and CDR2 SVGIG (reference sequence). There are 14 residues in the CDR3. The germline V and J ends were trimmed by 3 bases and 2 bases, with 13 bases remaining between them. The CDR3 is CAWSPRGGNTEAFF. CDR3 in DNA: TGTGCCTGGAGCCCGAGGGGGGGAAACACTGAAGCTTTCTTT.

The chain couples TRBV11-2 to TRBJ2-6, with D uncertain. The CDR3 runs 16 residues. Trimming removed 0 bases from V and 0 bases from J, with 6 bases in between. The germline CDR1 and CDR2 sequences are SGHAT and FQNNGV. Here the CDR3 DNA reads TGTGCCAGCAGCTTAGATGGGCCCTCTGGGGCCAACGTCCTGACTTTC. This translates into CASSLDGPSGANVLTF.

This clone was observed once. J is TRBJ2-1 and V is TRBV6-1, with D possibly TRBD2 on 6 matching bases. Between the trimmed V and J ends, which lost 6 bases and 15 bases, there was a span of 18 bases. This CDR3 has 12 amino acids. The germline V gene encodes CDR1 MNHNS and CDR2 SASEGT. The DNA of the CDR3 is TGTGCCAGCAGCCGGTCCCGGGAGAGGTCGTTCTTC. Translated, it gives CASSRSRERSFF.

This sequence joins TRBV2 and TRBJ2-1; TRBD1 matches at 7 bases. J lost 6 bases, V lost 4 bases, and 3 bases had no gene match. CDR1 is SNHLY and CDR2 is FYNNEI in the germline V gene. This CDR3 comprises 13 residues. This CDR3 is CASSGRQGNEQFF. The CDR3 bases are TGTGCCAGCAGTGGACGACAGGGCAATGAGCAGTTCTTC.

Concerning this clone itself: Additional DNA sequences in this sample encode the identical CDR3. The chain uses TRBV5-4 and TRBJ1-4; D gene unclear. Germline CDR1 reads SGHNT; CDR2 reads YYREEE (reference sequence). CDR3 length equals 12 residues. V shed 0 bases and J shed 8 bases, with 5 bases lying between them. This chain's CDR3 is CASSLEREKLFF. For the CDR3, the DNA is TGTGCCAGCAGCTTGGAACGGGAAAAACTGTTTTTT.

The chain couples TRBV25-1 to TRBJ1-5; TRBD1 aligns across 7 bases. Germline assignment: CDR1 MGHDK and CDR2 SYGVNS. The CDR3 loop spans 14 amino acids. Losses at the gene ends were 6 bases for V and 1 base for J; bases not matched to a gene: 3. This chain's CDR3 is CASSLTGSNQPQHF. In DNA form, the CDR3 reads TGTGCCAGCAGCTTGACAGGGAGCAATCAGCCCCAGCATTTT.

The J gene is TRBJ2-2, the V gene TRBV5-1, with 7 nucleotides matching TRBD1. CDR1 SGHRS and CDR2 YFSETQ come from the germline V gene. This CDR3 has 15 residues. With 5 bases clipped from V and 1 base from J, the junction kept 5 bases outside the gene matches. The CDR3 DNA follows: TGCGCCAGCAGGGAAAGGGGGCTGAACACCGGGGAGCTGTTTTTT. Translated: CASRERGLNTGELFF.

This sequence joins TRBV6-5 and TRBJ1-5, with no clear D. The CDR3 runs to 13 residues. Trimming shortened V by 1 base and J by 6 bases, and 7 bases separated the two germline ends. The germline gives CDR1 MNHEY, CDR2 SVGAGI. This CDR3 is CASSYWMAQPQHF. In DNA form, the CDR3 reads TGTGCCAGCAGTTACTGGATGGCTCAGCCCCAGCATTTT.

The genes are TRBV11-2 and TRBJ2-7; D is perhaps TRBD2 (5 bases). Germline V gene sequence: CDR1 SGHAT, CDR2 FQNNGV. This CDR3 region has 15 residues. V dropped 2 bases and J dropped 2 bases, with 13 bases sitting between them. CDR3 loop: CASSLKSEGPYEQYF. CDR3 in DNA: TGTGCCAGCAGCTTAAAAAGCGAGGGCCCCTACGAGCAGTACTTC.

CDR3 amino acids: CASSVGAGAVEKLFF. CDR3 DNA sequence: TGTGCCAGCAGCGTAGGGGCAGGGGCCGTTGAAAAACTGTTTTTT. The chain recombines TRBV9 with TRBJ1-4; a weak D match, TRBD1 (6 bases). The CDR3 is 15 amino acids. Germline values: CDR1 SGDLS, CDR2 YYNGEE. V was trimmed by 0 bases and J by 7 bases, leaving 13 bases between them.

Remarks on this clone: The identical CDR3 is also encoded by other nucleotide sequences in the sample. This chain links TRBV6-6 with TRBJ1-6; D gene ambiguous. Trimming pared 0 bases from V and 8 bases from J, leaving 11 bases between. The CDR3 consists of 15 residues. Germline loops: CDR1 MNHNY, CDR2 SVGAGI (reference sequence). In DNA form, the CDR3 reads TGTGCCAGCAGTTACTCGAGGACCGGGGATTCACCCCTCCACTTT. Encoded protein: CASSYSRTGDSPLHF.

The chain recombines TRBV4-1 with TRBJ2-5, with TRBD1 matching over 7 bases. The CDR3 is 13 amino acids. Germline lookup yields CDR1 MGHRA and CDR2 YSYEKL. The trim removed 4 bases at V and 4 bases at J, leaving 3 bases unmatched. CDR3: CASSLTGIETQYF. CDR3 in DNA: TGCGCCAGCAGCCTGACAGGGATAGAGACCCAGTACTTC.

The chain has TRBV7-2 and TRBJ1-6; no reliable D call. Germline V gives CDR1 SGHTA, CDR2 FQGNSA. The CDR3 is made up of 14 amino acids. Trimming shortened V by 4 bases and J by 5 bases, and 9 bases separated the two germline ends. The CDR3 sequence: CASSSGSNNSPLHF. CDR3 in DNA: TGTGCCAGCAGCTCCGGGTCCAATAATTCACCCCTCCACTTT.

For the CDR3, the DNA is TGTGCCTGGAGTCAGACAGGGGGTCGGGAAAAACTGTTTTTT. This codes for CAWSQTGGREKLFF. The chain is built from TRBV30 and TRBJ1-4; 9 bases align to TRBD1. CDR3 length: 14 residues. Germline loops: CDR1 GTSNPN, CDR2 SVGIG (reference sequence). The J segment lost 8 bases and the V segment lost 2 bases, leaving 6 bases of the junction unmatched.

This clone was counted a few times. For the CDR3, the DNA is TGTGCCAGCAGTTACTCCCAATTGGGGAAACACTACGAGCAGTACTTC. Translating it yields CASSYSQLGKHYEQYF. This rearrangement joins TRBV6-5 to TRBJ2-7; no clear D gene. The CDR3 is 16 residues long. V was trimmed by 0 bases and J by 3 bases, leaving 15 bases between them. The V gene's germline CDR1 is MNHEY and CDR2 SVGAGI.

This chain connects TRBV28 to TRBJ2-4; TRBD1 matches 8 bases. Losses at the gene ends were 6 bases for V and 1 base for J; bases not matched to a gene: 5. The CDR3 sequence is 15 residues long. Germline loops: CDR1 MDHEN, CDR2 SYDVKM. The CDR3 nucleotides are TGTGCCAGCAGGCCTACAGGGGGGGCCAAAAACATTCAGTACTTC. Its translation: CASRPTGGAKNIQYF.

The gene calls are TRBV5-4 and TRBJ1-4, with D unclear. Trimming shortened V by 5 bases and J by 1 base, and 6 bases separated the two germline ends. The CDR3 covers 13 residues. Germline V gene sequence: CDR1 SGHNT, CDR2 YYREEE (reference sequence). The CDR3 loop is CASSPETNEKLFF. DNA of the CDR3: TGTGCCAGCAGTCCAGAAACTAATGAAAAACTGTTTTTT.

The chain joins TRBV2 to TRBJ2-3; 7 bases are shared with TRBD2. CDR1 SNHLY and CDR2 FYNNEI come from the germline V gene. The CDR3 consists of 14 residues. After removal of 7 bases from V and 9 bases from J, the junction contained 13 bases not matched to a gene. As DNA, the CDR3 is TGTGCCAGCAAAGAGAACGGGGGGTTTGGCACGCAGTATTTT. This gives the protein CASKENGGFGTQYF.

The rearrangement links TRBV6-6 to TRBJ1-4; weak D call: TRBD1 (5 bases). Germline V gives CDR1 MNHNY, CDR2 SVGAGI (reference sequence). V was cut by 5 bases and J by 7 bases, with 17 bases left in between. This CDR3 contains 15 residues. The CDR3 sequence: CASSPQGVLGEKLFF. The CDR3, as DNA: TGTGCCAGCAGTCCCCAGGGTGTGTTAGGTGAAAAACTGTTTTTT.

V usage is TRBV5-1 and J usage is TRBJ2-1, with 7 bases fitting TRBD2. Trimming took 4 bases from V and 0 from J; bases not matched to a gene: 10. The CDR3 sequence is 17 residues long. Looked up from germline, CDR1 is SGHRS and CDR2 is YFSETQ. CDR3 loop: CASSPSSGGSSYNEQFF. The CDR3 nucleotides are TGCGCCAGCAGCCCCTCTAGCGGAGGAAGCTCCTACAATGAGCAGTTCTTC.